A single sample gave rise to the 28 T cell receptor beta chains below, sequenced in a study of blood T cell repertoires in COVID-19. Assay used: immunoSEQ multiplex PCR; TCRdb lists only in-frame clones, some missing. The sample comprises 150,000 to 170,000 clones, 76% of which are singletons, and more than 3.5% rests with the top ten. What was sequenced was peripheral blood. These receptors came from a woman older than 75 with acute or convalescent COVID-19.

On this clone: A junction end diverges from the germline sequence, so it may reflect a read error. The CDR3 DNA is TGTGTCAGCAGCTTAGGAGGCGGGGCAGGTAATGAGCAGTTCTTC. This sequence encodes CVSSLGGGAGNEQFF. The chain uses TRBV11-3 and TRBJ2-1; a weak D match, TRBD2 (6 bases). The germline CDR1 and CDR2 sequences are SGHNT and YENEEA. This CDR3 contains 15 residues.

This clone was counted only a few times. The chain recombines TRBV6-1 with TRBJ2-7; D is perhaps TRBD2 (6 bases). The germline gives CDR1 MNHNS, CDR2 SASEGT. The CDR3 runs to 17 residues. V was cut by 2 bases and J by 3 bases, with 20 bases left in between. The chain's CDR3 is CASSEREWDFEFYEQYF. In nucleotides, the CDR3 is TGTGCCAGCAGTGAACGGGAGTGGGACTTTGAATTCTACGAGCAGTACTTC.

J is TRBJ1-1 and V is TRBV11-2; D is perhaps TRBD1 (5 bases). Germline V gene data show CDR1 as SGHAT and CDR2 as FQNNGV. This CDR3 spans 14 amino acids. The ends were cut back, 4 bases at V and 0 bases at J, with 9 bases in the middle. CDR3 region: CASSSTEMNTEAFF. The DNA of the CDR3 is TGTGCCAGCAGCTCGACAGAGATGAACACTGAAGCTTTCTTT.

CDR3: CASSPPGGVTGELFF. The CDR3 coding sequence is TGTGCCAGCAGCCCGCCAGGGGGCGTGACCGGGGAGCTGTTTTTT. The chain employs TRBV6-2 or TRBV6-3 and TRBJ2-2; 8 nucleotides match TRBD1. The junction had 8 bases not matched to a gene; V was cut back by 6 bases and J by 5 bases. Germline V gene sequence: CDR1 MNHEY, CDR2 SVGEGT. There are 15 residues in the CDR3.

The V call is TRBV25-1, the J call TRBJ2-7, with 7 bases identical to TRBD2. This CDR3 is 13 amino acids long. Germline CDR1 MGHDK, CDR2 SYGVNS. V was clipped by 4 bases and J by 6 bases; unmatched bases: 6. CDR3 sequence (DNA): TGTGCCAGCAGTGTGGGCGGGAGATCCGAGCAGTACTTC. This sequence encodes CASSVGGRSEQYF.

CDR3 sequence reads: CASSLGASESYEQYF. The CDR3 nucleotides are TGCGCCAGCAGCTTGGGGGCTAGCGAATCCTACGAGCAGTACTTC. The chain has TRBV5-1 and TRBJ2-7, with D possibly being TRBD2 (6 bases). Trimming removed 0 bases from V and 1 base from J, with 11 bases in between. Looked up from germline, CDR1 is SGHRS and CDR2 is YFSETQ. This CDR3 comprises 15 residues.

This clone was found many times. The gene calls are TRBV4-2 and TRBJ2-7, with TRBD2 matching over 11 bases. This CDR3 is 17 amino acids long. The V and J ends lost 0 bases and 3 bases, in that order; junction bases with no gene match: 7. Germline V gives CDR1 LGHNA, CDR2 YNFKEQ. CDR3 in DNA: TGTGCCAGCAGCCAAGATCTACTAGCGGGGGCCTACTACGAGCAGTACTTC. Encoded protein: CASSQDLLAGAYYEQYF.

The chain has TRBV2 and TRBJ2-3, with 9 bases identical to TRBD1. The V gene's germline CDR1 is SNHLY and CDR2 FYNNEI. After removal of 7 bases from V and 1 base from J, the junction contained 3 bases not matched to a gene. The CDR3 length is 14 residues. Here the CDR3 DNA reads TGTGCCAGCAATCGGGACAGGGGCACAGATACGCAGTATTTT. Translation: CASNRDRGTDTQYF.

This clone was seen a single time. The chain links TRBV21-1 to TRBJ2-1; the D call of TRBD2 is as the table states it, not checked on the DNA. TRBV21-1 is assigned pseudogene status. The CDR3 consists of 17 residues. DNA of the CDR3: TGTGCCAGCAGCGATCCGGGACTAGCGGGAGGTTACAATGAGCAGTTCTTC. Translated, it gives CASSDPGLAGGYNEQFF.

The genes are TRBV6-2 or TRBV6-3 and TRBJ1-1, with D perhaps matching TRBD1 (6 bases). Germline CDR1 MNHEY, CDR2 SVGEGT. The CDR3 covers 15 residues. V was clipped by 5 bases and J by 8 bases, with 21 bases between them. CDR3 sequence: CASSTTGAPFLEAFF. In DNA form, the CDR3 reads TGTGCCAGCAGTACGACAGGTGCGCCATTCCTCGAAGCTTTCTTT.

The CDR3 DNA reads TGTGCCAGCAGCGTAGCCCCCCCCAACCCCCTACAGGGAGGGGCTCTCTATGGCTACACCTTC. It specifies CASSVAPPNPLQGGALYGYTF. The chain is built from TRBV9 and TRBJ1-2; maybe TRBD1 (6 bases). The CDR3 covers 21 residues. The ends were cut back, 0 bases at V and 4 bases at J, with 31 bases in the middle. Germline V gene sequence: CDR1 SGDLS, CDR2 YYNGEE.

This clone was detected only a few times. The CDR3 loop reads CASSQDQQASSVGSPLHF. In DNA form, the CDR3 reads TGCGCCAGCAGCCAAGATCAGCAGGCCTCAAGTGTGGGTTCACCCCTCCACTTT. The V and J genes are TRBV4-1 and TRBJ1-6; D is unresolved. Germline loops: CDR1 MGHRA, CDR2 YSYEKL. V gave up 0 bases and J gave up 9 bases, with 21 bases separating them. The CDR3 totals 18 residues.

The rearrangement uses TRBV18 and TRBJ1-1, with a tentative D call TRBD1 (6 bases). The CDR3 length is 15 residues. With 6 bases removed from V and 4 bases from J, the gap between germline ends came to 18 bases. The germline gives CDR1 KGHSH, CDR2 LQKENI. This chain's CDR3 is CASSPNVDRSTEAFF. Written as DNA, the CDR3 is TGTGCCAGCTCCCCAAATGTGGACAGAAGCACTGAAGCTTTCTTT.

This clone showed up just a few times. V gene TRBV29-1 combines with J gene TRBJ1-3; perhaps TRBD1 as D (6 bases). Germline CDR1 reads SQVTM; CDR2 reads ANQGSEA. The CDR3 is 14 residues long. Between the trimmed V and J ends, which lost 4 bases and 0 bases, there was a span of 10 bases. The CDR3 sequence is CSVGQDSSGNTIYF. In DNA, the CDR3 is TGCAGCGTTGGGCAGGACAGCTCTGGAAACACCATATATTTT. Full variable domain (remainder filled in from reference TRBV29-1 and TRBJ1-3): SAVISQKPSRDICQRGTSLTIQCQVDSQVTMMFWYRQQPGQSLTLIATANQGSEATYESGFVIDKFPISRPNLTFSTLTVSNMSPEDSSIYLCSVGQDSSGNTIYFGEGSWLTVV.

This clone was observed a few times. The CDR3 bases are TGCGCCAGCAGCCCGGGTAGCGGGAGCCCAACAGATACGCAGTATTTT. It codes for CASSPGSGSPTDTQYF. This sequence joins TRBV4-1 and TRBJ2-3, with TRBD2 matching 9 bases. The V segment lost 4 bases and the J segment 3 bases; nucleotides outside the gene matches: 8. Per germline, CDR1 MGHRA and CDR2 YSYEKL. This CDR3 region has 16 residues.

The V call is TRBV5-6, the J call TRBJ1-4; D is perhaps TRBD1 (5 bases). V shed 4 bases and J shed 0 bases, with 10 bases lying between them. From germline, CDR1 is SGHDT and CDR2 YYEEEE. The CDR3 contains 15 residues. CDR3 protein: CASSRRQTTNEKLFF. The CDR3 DNA reads TGTGCCAGCAGCAGACGACAGACAACTAATGAAAAACTGTTTTTT.

This chain links TRBV4-1 with TRBJ2-1; 7 bases are shared with TRBD2. Germline V gene data show CDR1 as MGHRA and CDR2 as YSYEKL. Trimming removed 8 bases from V and 2 bases from J; junction bases left unmatched: 9. CDR3 length: 15 amino acids. DNA for the CDR3: TGCGCCAGCGGCGTGGCGGGAGAGGCCTACAATGAGCAGTTCTTC. Amino acid sequence: CASGVAGEAYNEQFF.

The chain couples TRBV5-8 to TRBJ1-2, with 7 bases fitting TRBD1. The J segment lost 5 bases and the V segment lost 7 bases, leaving 8 bases of the junction unmatched. The CDR3 covers 13 residues. CDR1 SGHTS and CDR2 YDEGEE come from the germline V gene. The CDR3 DNA reads as TGTGCCAGCCTCCGGGACAGAATATATGGCTACACCTTC. This gives the protein CASLRDRIYGYTF.

CDR3 sequence (DNA): TGCAGCGCGTCTTATCCTAATGAAAAACTGTTTTTT. It specifies CSASYPNEKLFF. J is TRBJ1-4 and V is TRBV29-1; D remains ambiguous. The V end was cut by 7 bases, the J end by 3 bases, with 9 bases between. This CDR3 region has 12 residues. Per the germline V gene, CDR1 is SQVTM and CDR2 is ANQGSEA.

This clone was picked up a small number of times. The chain couples TRBV5-1 to TRBJ1-2; no definite D call. The CDR3 loop spans 14 amino acids. Germline loops: CDR1 SGHRS, CDR2 YFSETQ. V dropped 5 bases and J dropped 4 bases, with 15 bases sitting between them. CDR3 amino acids: CASSFRGSGYGYTF. The DNA of the CDR3 is TGCGCCAGCAGTTTCCGGGGTTCTGGCTATGGCTACACCTTC.

This clone has only one observation. The rearrangement uses TRBV3-1 (or the pseudogene TRBV3-2) and TRBJ1-6, with D perhaps matching TRBD1 (5 bases). The length of the CDR3 is 16 residues. Germline loops: CDR1 LGHDT, CDR2 YNNKEL (reference sequence). With 1 base removed from V and 8 bases from J, the gap between germline ends came to 15 bases. CDR3 nucleotides: TGTGCCAGCAGCCAAGCGGCAGGGTTTTTTCATTCACCCCTCCACTTT. It codes for CASSQAAGFFHSPLHF.

The chain is built from TRBV27 and TRBJ1-2; 8 bases are shared with TRBD1. Germline CDR1 and CDR2: MNHEY and SMNVEV (reference sequence). The CDR3 totals 16 residues. The trim removed 1 base at V and 4 bases at J, leaving 8 bases unmatched. The CDR3 protein is CASSLYFSGTGYGYTF. As DNA, the CDR3 is TGTGCCAGCAGTTTATATTTTTCCGGGACAGGCTATGGCTACACCTTC.

This rearrangement joins TRBV7-2 to TRBJ1-5; D remains unclear. The V gene's germline CDR1 is SGHTA and CDR2 FQGNSA. V shed 1 base and J shed 6 bases, with 7 bases lying between them. This CDR3 is 13 amino acids long. The CDR3 nucleotides are TGTGCCAGCAGCTTAGTTTGGGCTCAGCCCCAGCATTTT. Its protein product is CASSLVWAQPQHF.

This rearrangement joins TRBV6-4 to TRBJ1-1; TRBD1 agrees at 9 bases. V dropped 2 bases and J dropped 6; count of bases not matched to a gene: 4. The germline V gene has CDR1 MRHNA and CDR2 SNTAGT. The CDR3 sequence is 14 residues long. CDR3 region: CASSDATGGSEAFF. The CDR3 coding sequence is TGTGCCAGCAGTGACGCGACAGGGGGATCTGAAGCTTTCTTT.

This clone was picked up one time. An end of the junction does not agree with germline; a read error may underlie this. V and J are TRBV7-7 and TRBJ2-3; 9 bases are shared with TRBD2. The CDR3 extends over 15 amino acids. The germline CDR1 and CDR2 sequences are SSHAT and FNYEAQ (reference sequence). The CDR3 nucleotides are TGTGCTAGCAGCTTACAGCGGGGGGATACAGATACGCAGTATTTT. This encodes CASSLQRGDTDTQYF.

This chain uses TRBV7-3 with TRBJ2-6; 7 bases match TRBD1. Germline CDR1 reads SGHTA; CDR2 reads FQGTGA. The J segment lost 0 bases and the V segment lost 5 bases, leaving 13 bases of the junction unmatched. The CDR3 extends over 19 amino acids. CDR3 sequence (DNA): TGTGCCAGCAGCGGATCACAGGGGAAGGAGCTCTCTGGGGCCAACGTCCTGACTTTC. It translates to CASSGSQGKELSGANVLTF.

This chain uses TRBV12-3 or TRBV12-4 with TRBJ1-5, with D hard to call. There are 13 residues in the CDR3. Trimming left V 3 bases short and J 0 bases short, with 3 bases between. The CDR3 DNA is TGTGCCAGCAGTTTCGGTAGCAATCAGCCCCAGCATTTT. It yields the protein CASSFGSNQPQHF.

The chain links TRBV5-1 to TRBJ1-2, with 7 bases that match TRBD1. V was pared by 4 bases and J by 4 bases, with 7 bases of the junction left unmatched. The CDR3 contains 14 residues. The germline CDR1 and CDR2 sequences are SGHRS and YFSETQ. The CDR3 DNA follows: TGCGCCAGCAGCCCAAACGACAGGGTCTATGGCTACACCTTC. Protein: CASSPNDRVYGYTF.